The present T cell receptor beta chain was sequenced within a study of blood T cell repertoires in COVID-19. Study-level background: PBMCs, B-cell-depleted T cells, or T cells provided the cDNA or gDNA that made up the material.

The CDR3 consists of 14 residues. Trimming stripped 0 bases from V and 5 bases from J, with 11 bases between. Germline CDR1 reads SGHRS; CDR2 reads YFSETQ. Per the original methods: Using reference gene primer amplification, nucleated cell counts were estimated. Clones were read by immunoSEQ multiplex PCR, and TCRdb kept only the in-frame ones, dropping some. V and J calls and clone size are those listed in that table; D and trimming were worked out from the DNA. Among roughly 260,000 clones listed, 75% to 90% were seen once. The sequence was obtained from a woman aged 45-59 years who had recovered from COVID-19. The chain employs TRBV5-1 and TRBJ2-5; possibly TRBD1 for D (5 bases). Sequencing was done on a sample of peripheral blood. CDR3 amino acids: CASSLVGAEETQYF. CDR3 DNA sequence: TGCGCCAGCAGCTTGGTAGGGGCCGAGGAGACCCAGTACTTC.